The 24 T cell receptor beta chains presented below share a single source sample, sequenced in a study of blood T cell repertoires in COVID-19. Sequenced by immunoSEQ multiplex PCR; TCRdb stores in-frame clones only, minus some. The sample has roughly 330,000 clones; roughly 83% are singletons. The sequencing sample was made of peripheral blood. These receptors came from a woman between 50 and 59 years old with acute or convalescent COVID-19.

This rearrangement joins TRBV5-1 to TRBJ2-3, with TRBD2 identical over 10 bases. The CDR3 sequence is 15 residues long. Germline CDR1 reads SGHRS; CDR2 reads YFSETQ. Unmatched junction bases numbered 0, after V lost 2 bases and J lost 0 bases. This chain's CDR3 is CASSLAGGSTDTQYF. In DNA, the CDR3 is TGCGCCAGCAGCTTAGCGGGGGGGAGCACAGATACGCAGTATTTT.

The rearrangement joins TRBV6-5 to TRBJ1-4; 7 nucleotides align to TRBD1. This CDR3 has 14 residues. Trimming cost V 6 bases and J 4 bases; bases outside gene matches: 5. The V gene's germline CDR1 is MNHEY and CDR2 SVGAGI. CDR3 amino acids: CASRGQTHNEKLFF. CDR3 nucleotides: TGTGCCAGCAGGGGACAGACTCATAATGAAAAACTGTTTTTT.

J is TRBJ2-2 and V is TRBV24-1, with D maybe TRBD1 (6 bases). The CDR3 is made up of 16 amino acids. Germline CDR1 KGHDR, CDR2 SFDVKD. The V end was cut by 3 bases, the J end by 1 base, with 11 bases between. CDR3 sequence (DNA): TGTGCCACCAGTGATCCGGGACACCAGAACACCGGGGAGCTGTTTTTT. Amino acids: CATSDPGHQNTGELFF.

The genes are TRBV2 and TRBJ1-6, with 8 nucleotides matching TRBD1. With V trimmed by 3 bases and J by 13 bases, 8 bases remained unmatched. This CDR3 comprises 14 residues. Germline CDR1 SNHLY, CDR2 FYNNEI. CDR3 loop: CASSESTGAFPLHF. The CDR3 DNA reads TGTGCCAGCAGTGAGTCGACAGGGGCTTTTCCCCTCCACTTT.

V is TRBV7-9 and J is TRBJ1-4, with 8 bases matching TRBD1. The CDR3 length is 14 residues. Looked up from germline, CDR1 is SEHNR and CDR2 is FQNEAQ (reference sequence). V lost 4 bases and J lost 8; bases outside the gene matches: 6. CDR3 DNA: TGTGCCAGCAGCTCGACAGGGGCGGGAGAAAAACTGTTTTTT. It specifies CASSSTGAGEKLFF.

V gene TRBV5-6 combines with J gene TRBJ1-2, with 8 positions matching TRBD1. Germline CDR1 reads SGHDT; CDR2 reads YYEEEE. Trimming removed 0 bases from V and 2 bases from J; junction bases left unmatched: 0. The CDR3 is made up of 14 amino acids. CDR3 in amino acids: CASSLGTGNYGYTF. As DNA, the CDR3 is TGTGCCAGCAGCTTGGGGACAGGGAACTATGGCTACACCTTC.

The chain employs TRBV28 and TRBJ2-2; TRBD1 matches 8 bases. Trimming cost V 7 bases and J 1 base; bases outside gene matches: 5. CDR1 is MDHEN and CDR2 is SYDVKM in the germline V gene. This CDR3 has 15 amino acids. CDR3 nucleotide sequence: TGTGCCAGCACCCCCGGGACAGGGAACACCGGGGAGCTGTTTTTT. Protein product: CASTPGTGNTGELFF.

The V gene is TRBV30, the J gene TRBJ2-7; 9 bases line up with TRBD2. CDR1 and CDR2 from the germline V gene are GTSNPN and SVGIG (reference sequence). V was clipped by 3 bases and J by 4 bases; unmatched bases: 4. CDR3 length equals 13 residues. The CDR3 coding sequence is TGTGCCTGGAGCCCGGGACTAGCATACGAGCAGTACTTC. Translating gives CAWSPGLAYEQYF.

This clone has just a few counts. The rearrangement uses TRBV4-2 and TRBJ2-6, with 7 bases matching TRBD1. The CDR3 sequence is 16 residues long. In germline, CDR1 is LGHNA, CDR2 YNFKEQ. Trimming took 1 base from V and 6 from J; bases not matched to a gene: 6. The CDR3 region has the DNA TGTGCCAGCAGCCAAGGGGGACAGTACCTGGCCAACGTCCTGACTTTC. Protein sequence: CASSQGGQYLANVLTF.

This chain links TRBV6-5 with TRBJ2-2; 12 bases map to TRBD2. Trimming cost V 10 bases and J 7 bases; bases outside gene matches: 10. The CDR3 has 15 amino acids. Per germline, CDR1 MNHEY and CDR2 SVGAGI. The CDR3 loop reads CAIQRTSGTGGELFF. The CDR3 DNA reads as TGTGCCATCCAAAGGACTAGCGGGACGGGCGGGGAGCTGTTTTTT.

This chain uses TRBV9 with TRBJ2-4, with 13 bases aligning to TRBD2. Germline V gene sequence: CDR1 SGDLS, CDR2 YYNGEE. The CDR3 runs 17 residues. V dropped 3 bases and J dropped 6; count of bases not matched to a gene: 9. In DNA form, the CDR3 reads TGTGCCAGCAGCGGCGGACTAGCGGGGGTTTGGGGAAACATTCAGTACTTC. Protein product: CASSGGLAGVWGNIQYF.

V is TRBV19 and J is TRBJ1-3, with 7 bases identical to TRBD1. Unmatched junction bases numbered 10, after V lost 8 bases and J lost 0 bases. The CDR3 is made up of 16 amino acids. In germline, CDR1 is LNHDA, CDR2 SQIVND (reference sequence). The DNA for the CDR3 is TGTGCCAGTCGTCGGACAGGTGAGAGCTCTGGAAACACCATATATTTT. This codes for CASRRTGESSGNTIYF.

The rearrangement joins TRBV19 to TRBJ2-2, with TRBD2 as a possible D gene (6 bases). CDR3 size: 14 residues. The germline V gene encodes CDR1 LNHDA and CDR2 SQIVND (reference sequence). The V end lost 5 bases, the J end lost 1 base, and 8 bases lay between the germline ends. The CDR3 DNA reads TGTGCCAGTAGTTGGGGGGTGAACACCGGGGAGCTGTTTTTT. Its translation is CASSWGVNTGELFF.

The chain recombines TRBV5-1 with TRBJ2-7; TRBD1 matches at 7 bases. The CDR3 consists of 12 residues. Losses at the gene ends were 6 bases for V and 5 bases for J; bases not matched to a gene: 5. In germline, CDR1 is SGHRS, CDR2 YFSETQ. This CDR3 reads CASTVTGNEQYF. The CDR3 region has the DNA TGCGCCAGCACCGTGACAGGGAACGAGCAGTACTTC.

This clone was recorded once. The V call is TRBV4-1, the J call TRBJ1-2, with unresolved D. The germline CDR1 and CDR2 sequences are MGHRA and YSYEKL. Deletions cut 1 base from V and 2 bases from J, with 8 bases between. CDR3 length: 14 amino acids. The CDR3 DNA reads TGCGCCAGCAGCCAAGTGATCAGGAACTATGGCTACACCTTC. This codes for CASSQVIRNYGYTF.

The chain carries TRBV9 and TRBJ1-2; TRBD1 matches 10 bases. This CDR3 has 14 residues. Germline V lookup: CDR1 SGDLS, CDR2 YYNGEE. The J segment lost 7 bases and the V segment lost 4 bases, leaving 7 bases of the junction unmatched. This chain's CDR3 is CASSRSGTGVGYTF. The CDR3 DNA follows: TGTGCCAGCAGCCGCTCCGGGACAGGGGTTGGCTACACCTTC.

The rearrangement links TRBV29-1 to TRBJ1-1; 7 bases agree with TRBD1. The CDR3 is 14 amino acids. CDR1 SQVTM and CDR2 ANQGSEA come from the germline V gene. The V segment lost 6 bases and the J segment 1 base; nucleotides outside the gene matches: 8. This CDR3 reads CSVVRQGSNTEAFF. The CDR3 DNA reads TGCAGCGTAGTCAGACAGGGATCGAACACTGAAGCTTTCTTT.

The rearrangement uses TRBV7-3 and TRBJ2-1, with D perhaps TRBD2 (6 bases). The CDR3 extends over 16 amino acids. Looked up from germline, CDR1 is SGHTA and CDR2 is FQGTGA. V was shortened by 5 bases and J by 4 bases, with 18 bases between the two germline ends. CDR3 nucleotide sequence: TGTGCCAGCAGCCCCGACCGGCTAGCGCGGTACAATGAGCAGTTCTTC. Translated: CASSPDRLARYNEQFF.

V usage is TRBV15 and J usage is TRBJ1-1; D unclear. This CDR3 comprises 13 residues. V gave up 3 bases and J gave up 1 base, with 6 bases separating them. Germline CDR1 is LNHNV and CDR2 is YYDKDF (reference sequence). In DNA form, the CDR3 reads TGTGCCACCAGCAGGAGTTGGAACACTGAAGCTTTCTTT. Its translation: CATSRSWNTEAFF.

The chain is built from TRBV24-1 and TRBJ2-2, with 7 bases that match TRBD2. The V gene's germline CDR1 is KGHDR and CDR2 SFDVKD. V dropped 7 bases and J dropped 3; count of bases not matched to a gene: 10. CDR3 length: 16 residues. The CDR3 region has the DNA TGTGCCACCAGAGGAGGTAGCGGGTGGGACACCGGGGAGCTGTTTTTT. This encodes CATRGGSGWDTGELFF.

The CDR3 DNA follows: TGTGCCAGCAGCTTAGCCAGGGGAAACACTGAAGCTTTCTTT. It encodes CASSLARGNTEAFF. This chain links TRBV7-2 with TRBJ1-1; the D gene is possibly TRBD1 (6 bases). The CDR3 extends over 14 amino acids. Germline V gene lookup returns CDR1 SGHTA and CDR2 FQGNSA. Trimming pared 0 bases from V and 2 bases from J, leaving 7 bases between.

This rearrangement joins TRBV7-6 to TRBJ2-2; TRBD1 matches 9 bases. Germline CDR1 reads SGHVS; CDR2 reads FNYEAQ. V lost 6 bases, J lost 0 bases, and 2 bases stayed unmatched. The CDR3 totals 15 residues. The CDR3 nucleotides are TGTGCCAGCAGAAGGGACAGGGCGAACACCGGGGAGCTGTTTTTT. Amino acid sequence: CASRRDRANTGELFF.

This clone was recorded only once. Within the sample, other DNA sequences also encode this same CDR3. The genes are TRBV19 and TRBJ1-1; no reliable D call. The CDR3 totals 13 residues. Trimming removed 5 bases at V and 1 base at J, with 8 bases between. Germline assignment: CDR1 LNHDA and CDR2 SQIVND (reference sequence). CDR3 in amino acids: CASSSRENTEAFF. The CDR3 region has the DNA TGTGCCAGTAGTTCACGAGAGAACACTGAAGCTTTCTTT.

The CDR3 is CATSRASGGAYGYTF. In DNA form, the CDR3 reads TGTGCCACCAGCAGAGCGTCAGGGGGCGCCTATGGCTACACCTTC. The genes are TRBV15 and TRBJ1-2; 8 positions match TRBD1. CDR3 length: 15 amino acids. The J segment lost 4 bases and the V segment lost 1 base, leaving 5 bases of the junction unmatched. The germline CDR1 and CDR2 sequences are LNHNV and YYDKDF (reference sequence).